These 4 T cell receptor beta chains originate from one sample sequenced in a study of CD8 T cells in Susac syndrome. Random-hexamer reverse transcription was applied to roughly 0.5 to 1 ug RNA. TCRdb recomputed calls from the immunoSEQ multiplex PCR reads with MiXCR, one row per CDR3 protein. The sample records about 190,000 distinct CDR3 sequences, around 93% being singletons. The source material was CD4+ T cells from PBMCs. These TCRs come from a human donor in good health.

The chain's CDR3 is CSAQRQGAAGELFF. CDR3 nucleotide sequence: TGCAGTGCCCAAAGACAGGGAGCGGCCGGGGAGCTGTTTTTT. The J gene is TRBJ2-2, the V gene TRBV20-1, with 7 bases lining up with TRBD1. The CDR3 sequence is 14 residues long. After removal of 6 bases from V and 6 bases from J, the junction contained 10 bases not matched to a gene. Germline V CDR1 and CDR2: DFQATT, SNEGSKA (reference sequence).

V usage is TRBV12-3 or TRBV12-4 and J usage is TRBJ2-7; 9 nucleotides agree with TRBD1. This CDR3 has 15 amino acids. The junction had 5 bases not matched to a gene; V was cut back by 5 bases and J by 0 bases. For the CDR3, the DNA is TGTGCCAGCAGTGCCCCGGGACAGGGCTCCTACGAGCAGTACTTC. As protein: CASSAPGQGSYEQYF.

The genes are TRBV28 and TRBJ1-3; D possibly corresponds to TRBD1 (5 bases). Germline loops: CDR1 MDHEN, CDR2 SYDVKM. Trimming took 9 bases from V and 0 from J, leaving 24 bases between them. The length of the CDR3 is 18 residues. DNA of the CDR3: TGTGCCAGTTCCCGGGGAGGGGCCCCCTCCTCCTCTGGAAACACCATATATTTT. Protein sequence: CASSRGGAPSSSGNTIYF.

This chain links TRBV29-1 with TRBJ1-3, with 7 bases matching TRBD1. Germline CDR1 and CDR2: SQVTM and ANQGSEA. Losses at the gene ends were 2 bases for V and 0 bases for J; bases not matched to a gene: 1. The length of the CDR3 is 14 residues. CDR3 in DNA: TGCAGCGTTGAAACAGGGGTCTCTGGAAACACCATATATTTT. Translation gives CSVETGVSGNTIYF.